Listed here are 24 T cell receptor beta chains from one sample, sequenced in a study of T-cell memory formation after mild COVID-19. Via MiXCR, TCRdb re-called the 5' RACE reads, giving one row per CDR3 protein. The sample comprises under 400,000 distinct CDR3 sequences, 28% of which are singletons, and about 13% rests with the top ten. Sequencing used PBMCs or a T cell subset sorted from them (not recorded which). These receptors were collected from an adult woman who had mild COVID-19 (a few samples of this study predate the infection). Cell type and time point are not known.

This chain connects TRBV12-3 or TRBV12-4 to TRBJ1-5; 8 nucleotides agree with TRBD1. There are 16 residues in the CDR3. V was clipped by 3 bases and J by 2 bases; unmatched bases: 6. DNA for the CDR3: TGTGCCAGCAGTTTCGGCAGGGGGCTTGGCAATCAGCCCCAGCATTTT. This gives the protein CASSFGRGLGNQPQHF.

J is TRBJ2-1 and V is TRBV7-6; TRBD1 aligns across 7 bases. This CDR3 is built from 15 residues. Germline V gives CDR1 SGHVS, CDR2 FNYEAQ. With 1 base clipped from V and 3 bases from J, the junction kept 3 bases outside the gene matches. The CDR3 loop is CASSLDGQDYNEQFF. CDR3 nucleotide sequence: TGTGCCAGCAGCTTAGATGGACAGGACTACAATGAGCAGTTCTTC.

This clonotype was picked up a small number of times. This chain uses TRBV15 with TRBJ2-5, with 8 nucleotides matching TRBD1. Germline V lookup: CDR1 LNHNV, CDR2 YYDKDF (reference sequence). This CDR3 has 15 residues. V lost 2 bases to trimming and J lost 4 bases; unmatched junction nucleotides: 6. The CDR3 bases are TGTGCCACCAGCAGATCCGACAGGGGCACAGAGACCCAGTACTTC. As protein: CATSRSDRGTETQYF.

This clonotype was counted a few times. This rearrangement joins TRBV12-3 or TRBV12-4 to TRBJ2-3, with no clear D. V was pared by 7 bases and J by 2 bases, with 31 bases between. The CDR3 length is 20 residues. Written as DNA, the CDR3 is TGTGCCAGCACCCAGCCCGATGATTCTTTGCGGATTGGAGACACAGATACGCAGTATTTT. The encoded protein is CASTQPDDSLRIGDTDTQYF.

This clonotype occurred a few times. The chain joins TRBV20-1 to TRBJ1-2; 10 positions agree with TRBD1. CDR3 size: 15 residues. CDR1 is DFQATT and CDR2 is SNEGSKA in the germline V gene (reference sequence). J gave up 3 bases and V 0 bases, and 4 bases lay outside the gene matches. In DNA, the CDR3 is TGCAGTGCTAGAGAGGCGGGACAGGGGTACTATGGCTACACCTTC. Its translation: CSAREAGQGYYGYTF.

The chain has TRBV6-2 or TRBV6-3 and TRBJ1-5; no clear D gene. Trimming took off 11 bases at V and 0 bases at J, with 14 bases between the two ends. The CDR3 is 14 amino acids. Germline V gives CDR1 MNHEY, CDR2 SVGEGT. The DNA for the CDR3 is TGTGCCTCGGAGGGAGATTATAGCAATCAGCCCCAGCATTTT. Encoded protein: CASEGDYSNQPQHF.

This sequence joins TRBV20-1 and TRBJ1-5; D remains ambiguous. With 3 bases removed from V and 0 bases from J, the gap between germline ends came to 12 bases. CDR1 is DFQATT and CDR2 is SNEGSKA in the germline V gene (reference sequence). The CDR3 covers 15 residues. CDR3 sequence reads: CSARRHGFSNQPQHF. The CDR3 DNA reads as TGCAGTGCTAGGAGACATGGGTTTAGCAATCAGCCCCAGCATTTT.

The V gene is TRBV5-1, the J gene TRBJ1-1; 10 bases match TRBD1. Unmatched junction bases numbered 14, after V lost 3 bases and J lost 12 bases. Germline V CDR1 and CDR2: SGHRS, YFSETQ. The CDR3 totals 15 residues. The CDR3 nucleotides read TGCGCCAGCAGCTCGGGACAGGGGCGGGGTTTATTGACTTTCTTT. Its translation: CASSSGQGRGLLTFF.

This clonotype has only a few counts. The gene calls are TRBV6-5 and TRBJ2-1; D is unclear. Germline V CDR1 and CDR2: MNHEY, SVGAGI. The CDR3 has 13 amino acids. V dropped 5 bases and J dropped 8 bases, with 13 bases sitting between them. The CDR3 region is CASSLGRNDEQFF. CDR3 bases: TGTGCCAGCAGTCTCGGACGTAACGATGAGCAGTTCTTC.

This clonotype was observed a few times. The chain recombines TRBV3-1 with TRBJ1-1; 7 positions match TRBD1. The J segment lost 7 bases and the V segment lost 4 bases, leaving 3 bases of the junction unmatched. The CDR3 covers 12 residues. In germline, CDR1 is LGHDT, CDR2 YNNKEL (reference sequence). CDR3 sequence: CASSPRGNEAFF. CDR3 DNA sequence: TGTGCCAGCAGCCCCAGGGGGAATGAAGCTTTCTTT. The entire variable domain, with the rest obtained from reference TRBV3-1 and TRBJ1-1, is as follows: DTAVSQTPKYLVTQMGNDKSIKCEQNLGHDTMYWYKQDSKKFLKIMFSYNNKELIINETVPNRFSPKSPDKAHLNLHINSLELGDSAVYFCASSPRGNEAFFGQGTRLTVV.

The chain combines TRBV11-2 with TRBJ2-2, with D possibly TRBD1 on 6 matching bases. The germline V gene has CDR1 SGHAT and CDR2 FQNNGV. The V and J ends lost 5 bases and 1 base respectively, with 14 bases between them. The CDR3 consists of 16 residues. The CDR3 protein is CASSAEPRGNTGELFF. CDR3 DNA: TGTGCCAGCAGCGCAGAGCCCAGGGGGAACACCGGGGAGCTGTTTTTT.

The gene calls are TRBV10-3 and TRBJ2-7; D is perhaps TRBD1 (5 bases). The CDR3 consists of 12 residues. Germline V gene data show CDR1 as ENHRY and CDR2 as SYGVKD. V was trimmed by 6 bases and J by 5 bases, leaving 11 bases between them. The CDR3 DNA follows: TGTGCCATCAGGGGGCCTGGAGACGAGCAGTACTTC. This gives the protein CAIRGPGDEQYF.

V gene TRBV20-1 combines with J gene TRBJ1-1; possibly TRBD1 for D (6 bases). Germline CDR1 and CDR2: DFQATT and SNEGSKA (reference sequence). CDR3 size: 17 residues. V lost 0 bases to trimming and J lost 6 bases, with 23 bases between them. The CDR3 nucleotides read TGCAGTGCTAGAGATCTAGGTAACGGTGCGGGGGCCCCTGAAGCTTTCTTT. Translated, it gives CSARDLGNGAGAPEAFF.

The rearrangement uses TRBV7-9 and TRBJ2-7, with 10 positions matching TRBD1. In germline, CDR1 is SEHNR, CDR2 FQNEAQ (reference sequence). Germline trimming cut 5 bases from V and 5 bases from J; bases unmatched to any gene: 9. There are 15 residues in the CDR3. DNA for the CDR3: TGTGCCAGCAGCCCAAAGGGACAGGGGTTTGACGAGCAGTACTTC. It encodes CASSPKGQGFDEQYF. The full variable domain, in which reference TRBV7-9 and TRBJ2-7 provide the parts outside the CDR3, is DTGVSQNPRHKITKRGQNVTFRCDPISEHNRLYWYRQTLGQGPEFLTYFQNEAQLEKSRLLSDRFSAERPKGSFSTLEIQRTEQGDSAMYLCASSPKGQGFDEQYFGPGTRLTVT.

The chain links TRBV20-1 to TRBJ2-1, with 10 bases lining up with TRBD2. The V gene end was trimmed by 0 bases and the J gene end by 8 bases; junction bases not matched to a gene: 7. Per the germline V gene, CDR1 is DFQATT and CDR2 is SNEGSKA (reference sequence). This CDR3 spans 15 amino acids. The CDR3 here is CSARDGTSELYEQFF. The CDR3 nucleotides are TGCAGTGCTAGAGATGGGACTAGCGAGCTCTATGAGCAGTTCTTC.

The chain is built from TRBV7-9 and TRBJ2-1; 10 bases map to TRBD2. Germline CDR1 reads SEHNR; CDR2 reads FQNEAQ (reference sequence). Germline trimming cut 3 bases from V and 8 bases from J; bases unmatched to any gene: 7. The CDR3 is made up of 15 amino acids. The CDR3 protein is CASSFGLAASDEQFF. The CDR3 nucleotides are TGTGCCAGCAGCTTTGGACTAGCGGCCTCGGATGAGCAGTTCTTC.

The chain couples TRBV6-6 to TRBJ2-7, with D perhaps TRBD2 (5 bases). This CDR3 region has 13 residues. Germline CDR1 reads MNHNY; CDR2 reads SVGAGI (reference sequence). Trimming cost V 2 bases and J 2 bases, with 7 bases left between them. CDR3 region: CASSYELAYEQYF. In nucleotides, the CDR3 is TGTGCCAGCAGTTACGAACTAGCCTACGAGCAGTACTTC.

Many counts were recorded for this clonotype. V and J are TRBV7-9 and TRBJ2-1; 12 bases fit TRBD1. With 5 bases clipped from V and 10 bases from J, the junction kept 9 bases outside the gene matches. Germline CDR1 and CDR2: SEHNR and FQNEAQ (reference sequence). The CDR3 is 15 residues long. This chain's CDR3 is CASSRTGQGAEEQFF. CDR3 DNA: TGTGCCAGCAGCCGAACGGGACAGGGGGCTGAGGAGCAGTTCTTC.

This clonotype has just a few counts. J is TRBJ2-3 and V is TRBV25-1; D may match TRBD1 or TRBD2 (6 bases each). The CDR3 runs to 15 residues. The germline gives CDR1 MGHDK, CDR2 SYGVNS. Trimming left V 4 bases short and J 4 bases short, with 15 bases between. The CDR3 DNA follows: TGTGCCAGCAGTGCCTACCGGGGGCGCCCAGATACGCAGTATTTT. Encoded protein: CASSAYRGRPDTQYF.

This chain connects TRBV5-1 to TRBJ2-3; 7 positions match TRBD2. The V segment lost 4 bases and the J segment 3 bases; nucleotides outside the gene matches: 8. CDR1 is SGHRS, CDR2 YFSETQ, per germline. CDR3 length equals 15 residues. The CDR3 region is CASSPSGIKTDTQYF. The CDR3 region has the DNA TGCGCCAGCAGCCCGAGCGGGATCAAGACAGATACGCAGTATTTT. The whole variable domain, remainder taken from reference TRBV5-1 and TRBJ2-3, is KAGVTQTPRYLIKTRGQQVTLSCSPISGHRSVSWYQQTPGQGLQFLFEYFSETQRNKGNFPGRFSGRQFSNSRSEMNVSTLELGDSALYLCASSPSGIKTDTQYFGPGTRLTVL.

The chain carries TRBV20-1 and TRBJ1-4; a possible D gene is TRBD1 (5 bases). This CDR3 region has 14 residues. The germline gives CDR1 DFQATT, CDR2 SNEGSKA (reference sequence). V lost 0 bases and J 4 bases, leaving 9 bases between the germline ends. CDR3 residues: CSARDGGINEKLFF. The CDR3 DNA follows: TGCAGTGCTAGAGACGGGGGGATTAATGAAAAACTGTTTTTT.

In this sample, this clonotype turned up a few times. The V gene is TRBV3-1, the J gene TRBJ2-3; 15 bases are shared with TRBD2. Germline-derived CDR1 and CDR2 are LGHDT and YNNKEL (reference sequence). This CDR3 is built from 17 residues. Unmatched junction bases numbered 4, after V lost 4 bases and J lost 2 bases. DNA for the CDR3: TGTGCCAGCAGCCGTGGACTAGCGGGAGGGCCCACAGATACGCAGTATTTT. Its protein product is CASSRGLAGGPTDTQYF.

This clonotype occurred a few times. The chain recombines TRBV7-9 with TRBJ1-2, with 7 positions matching TRBD1. With V trimmed by 0 bases and J by 7 bases, 11 bases remained unmatched. The V gene's germline CDR1 is SEHNR and CDR2 FQNEAQ (reference sequence). The CDR3 covers 16 residues. CDR3 region: CASSLAGQVTRGGYTF. The CDR3 nucleotides read TGTGCCAGCAGCTTAGCTGGACAGGTTACACGGGGTGGCTACACCTTC.

The rearrangement joins TRBV12-3 or TRBV12-4 to TRBJ1-1, with D uncertain. With 6 bases removed from V and 3 bases from J, the gap between germline ends came to 14 bases. CDR3 length equals 14 residues. The CDR3 coding sequence is TGTGCCAGCAGACTGCCCCTTTGGGACACTGAAGCTTTCTTT. It encodes CASRLPLWDTEAFF.